The table lists the clone carrying this T cell receptor beta chain with many counts. TCRdb re-analysed the RACE reads in MiXCR, keeping a single row per CDR3 protein. The sample consists of some 38,000 distinct CDR3 sequences, 7.5% to 9% of them appearing once. Per germline, CDR1 DFQATT and CDR2 SNEGSKA (reference sequence). The CDR3 is 15 amino acids. Germline trimming cut 2 bases from V and 4 bases from J; bases unmatched to any gene: 10. The sample originates from a study of human T cells and chemical hapten exposure. Study in general: The upper back received 0.01% DPC by patch testing, with results read at 6 days.

Time point: pre-sensitization, week 0. The treatment: therapeutic diphenylcyclopropenone sensitization with weekly scalp DPC. Source: whole blood, taken in connection with sensitization to the hapten diphenylcyclopropenone (DPC). This sequence originates from a woman between 50 and 59 years old with alopecia areata. Some clones in this sample may be carry-over from other donors' samples. The V call is TRBV20-1, the J call TRBJ1-1; 7 nucleotides line up with TRBD1. CDR3 DNA: TGCAGTGCTAGATTCCCCCAGGGGGGAACCACTGAAGCTTTCTTT. This sequence encodes CSARFPQGGTTEAFF.